This T cell receptor beta chain was identified during a study of T-cell reconstitution after alpha-beta-depleted transplantation in children (dated by TCRdb to 2016 to 2017). With regard to the full study: T-cell immune reconstitution after TCRalphabeta/CD19-depleted allogeneic hematopoietic cell transplantation in children was quantitatively tracked in the study by means of TCR repertoire profiling.

The library was generated by PCR. Data came from an Illumina HiSeq 2500. Molecular barcoding was employed in the preparation of TCR libraries, with unique molecular identifiers being used to normalize TCRbeta repertoire quantification. Through fastp at Q25 and MiXCR, TCRdb rebuilt clones from the public reads, retaining in-frame beta chains. Records with the same CDR3 protein are collapsed into one entry carrying the most frequent genes and DNA. The sample yields a few hundred thousand distinct CDR3 sequences; roughly 15% were counted once. About 4% of the sample lies in the top ten. About this clonotype itself: Its antigen target is currently unknown. No base qualities exist here, and no much larger clone lies one base off it.

V was cut back by 1 base and J by 0 bases, leaving a gap of 16 bases between them. Including the terminal cysteine and phenylalanine, the CDR3 comprises 17 residues. Only the CDR3 DNA is retained, 51 bases long and in frame from the first base. From a lookup of the germline V gene, CDR1 and CDR2 are SGHRS and YFSETQ. Sample: PBMCs, taken from the stem cell graft. The TCR sequence derives from a human donor who donated a stem cell graft to a child with Fanconi anemia. This chain is built from TRBV5-1 and TRBJ1-1; the D gene is perhaps TRBD1, from 6 matching bases. CDR3 sequence: CASSLSQGIGLNTEAFF. The sequenced DNA is TGCGCCAGCAGCTTGTCCCAGGGGATAGGGTTGAACACTGAAGCTTTCTTT. The full variable domain, with segments outside the CDR3 supplied by the reference TRBV5-1 and TRBJ1-1 proteins, appears as KAGVTQTPRYLIKTRGQQVTLSCSPISGHRSVSWYQQTPGQGLQFLFEYFSETQRNKGNFPGRFSGRQFSNSRSEMNVSTLELGDSALYLCASSLSQGIGLNTEAFFGQGTRLTVV.